Following are 15 T cell receptor beta chains from one sample sequenced in a study of CD8+ T cells in alopecia areata (dated by TCRdb to the late 2010s). Libraries came from the immunoSEQ multiplex PCR assay. RNA was extracted from all samples and reverse transcribed into cDNA, which served as template for TCR sequencing. What TCRdb holds here is the immuneACCESS table cut down to in-frame rearrangements. Part of the clones is not present; checked against another copy, under half of the missing clones reflect an unresolved V gene, and the others are unexplained. This sample was tabulated with around 18,000 clones, among which there are no singletons. The ten largest clonotypes hold approximately 31% of the sample. Pooled mouse cutaneous lymph node cells were stained for CD4, CD8alpha, NKG2D, NKG2ACE and other markers and were then sorted on a BD Influx. The sequenced material came from CD8+ T cells sorted from a lymph node. The origin of the receptors is a C3H/HeJ mouse with alopecia areata. Mice of this line possess the MHC haplotype H2-k.

As to this clone: Genes and germline come from the mouse. The sequenced part of the CDR3 DNA is TGTGCAAGCAGCCCGGGACAGACAAACTCC. Protein product: CASSPGQTNS. The whole CDR3 sequence reads CASSPGQTNSDYTF. V is TRBV16 and J is TRBJ1-2; 7 bases agree with TRBD1. The read ends 4 residues before the CDR3 terminus; that terminus is restored from the germline J gene. The germline V gene has CDR1 SGHSA and CDR2 FRNQAP. The junction had 3 bases not matched to a gene; V was cut back by 5 bases and J by 0 bases. CDR3 length: 14 residues.

Turning to this clone: Gene names refer to mouse genes. The read comes to an end 4 residues before the CDR3 does, leaving the germline J gene to fill in the end. The chain combines TRBV13-1 with TRBJ2-5; tentatively, D is TRBD1 (6 bases). Germline-derived CDR1 and CDR2 are NSHNY and SYGAGN. The CDR3 sequence is 13 residues long. Incomplete CDR3 DNA: TGTGCCAGCAGTGAACCAGGGGAGGAC. Encoded protein: CASSEPGED. In full, the CDR3 is CASSEPGEDTQYF.

This clone turned up a few times. Genes and germline come from the mouse. The read comes to an end 4 residues before the CDR3 does, leaving the germline J gene to fill in the end. V and J are TRBV13-1 and TRBJ2-7, with D tentatively TRBD2 (7 bases). Germline V lookup: CDR1 NSHNY, CDR2 SYGAGN. The CDR3 contains 14 residues. The CDR3 protein is CASSDRGALHEQYF. CDR3 DNA, as far as it was read: TGTGCCAGCAGTGATCGGGGGGCCTTGCAT.

On this clone itself: At residue 12, the TCRdb amino acid sequence and the translated nucleotide sequence differ, so the protein here is the DNA translation. Gene labels here are mouse ones. CDR3 residues: CTCSAEGAWESPLYF. The covered CDR3 bases are TGCACCTGCAGTGCAGAGGGGGCGTGGGAATCGCCC. The chain has TRBV1 and TRBJ1-6; D may be TRBD1 (6 bases). The CDR3 extends 3 residues past the end of the read, so its final part is completed from the germline J gene. TRBJ1-6 is an ORF, and what it does is uncertain. The V gene lost 0 bases and the J gene lost 10 bases, with 13 bases spanning the gap. Germline CDR1 reads NSQYPW; CDR2 reads LRSPGD (reference sequence). CDR3 length: 15 residues.

Notes on this clone: The gene symbols are mouse symbols. The read stops 4 residues short of the end of the CDR3; the missing end is completed from the germline J gene. The chain is built from TRBV19 and TRBJ2-2; D may be TRBD1 (5 bases). Germline loops: CDR1 FNHDT, CDR2 SITEND (reference sequence). The V end lost 0 bases, the J end lost 3 bases, and 12 bases lay between the germline ends. This CDR3 region has 16 residues. The part of the CDR3 DNA that was read is TGTGCCAGCAGTATAGCTTACCAGGGAGACACCGGG. It specifies CASSIAYQGDTG. The CDR3 as a whole reads CASSIAYQGDTGQLYF.

A few counts support this clone. Mouse gene names apply. The read finishes 4 residues shy of the CDR3 end, and the germline J gene is used to complete it. This chain joins TRBV19 and TRBJ2-1; D might be TRBD2 (8 bases). Deletions cut 0 bases from V and 3 bases from J, with 13 bases between. Germline CDR1 reads FNHDT; CDR2 reads SITEND (reference sequence). CDR3 length equals 16 residues. CDR3 bases read: TGTGCCAGCAGTATAGGGCAGGGGGGGCTCTATGCT. It yields the protein CASSIGQGGLYA. In full, the CDR3 is CASSIGQGGLYAEQFF.

In its sample, this clone is medium-sized. Genes and germline are mouse. The CDR3 end falls 4 residues outside the read, so it is completed with the germline J gene. The chain uses TRBV13-3 and TRBJ2-1, with 11 bases identical to TRBD2. Germline lookup yields CDR1 NNHDY and CDR2 SYVADS. The CDR3 runs 15 residues. V lost 3 bases to trimming and J lost 3 bases; unmatched junction nucleotides: 2. This chain's CDR3 is CASSADWGGYAEQFF. Partial CDR3 DNA: TGTGCCAGCAGTGCTGACTGGGGGGGCTATGCT.

Of note for this clone: Germline and genes: mouse. The read ends 4 residues shy of where the CDR3 ends; the end is completed using the germline J gene. V gene TRBV13-1 combines with J gene TRBJ2-1; tentatively, D is TRBD1 (5 bases). The CDR3 is made up of 11 amino acids. Germline lookup yields CDR1 NSHNY and CDR2 SYGAGN. The CDR3 sequence: CASRNRAEQFF. Incomplete CDR3 DNA: TGTGCCAGCAGAAACAGGGCT.

This clone was seen more than once but under ten times. Each gene name is a mouse one. The DNA ends 4 residues before the CDR3 does, and the rest of the CDR3 is filled in from the germline J gene. This chain uses TRBV13-2 with TRBJ2-3; 8 bases line up with TRBD1. Unmatched junction bases numbered 5, after V lost 5 bases and J lost 0 bases. This CDR3 is 15 amino acids long. CDR1 and CDR2 from the germline V gene are NNHNN and SYGAGS (reference sequence). Here the CDR3 reads CASGDGQGSAETLYF. The CDR3 bases that were read are TGTGCCAGCGGAGACGGACAGGGTAGTGCAGAA.

In its sample, this clone was seen a few times. Here the gene names and germline are mouse. The CDR3 extends 4 residues past the end of the read, so its final part is completed from the germline J gene. The chain carries TRBV29 and TRBJ2-1, with 9 positions matching TRBD1. Germline V gene lookup returns CDR1 MSHET and CDR2 SYDVDS. The junction had 3 bases not matched to a gene; V was cut back by 3 bases and J by 3 bases. The CDR3 has 15 amino acids. Incomplete CDR3 DNA: TGTGCTAGCAGTTTGGGGACAGGGCTCTATGCT. As protein: CASSLGTGLYA. The complete CDR3 reads CASSLGTGLYAEQFF.

This clone was found a few times. Here the gene names and germline are mouse. The observed sequence ends 4 residues before the CDR3 terminus, with the missing tail filled in from the germline J gene. The chain joins TRBV13-1 to TRBJ2-2, with 8 positions matching TRBD2. Per germline, CDR1 NSHNY and CDR2 SYGAGN. V shed 0 bases, J shed 2 bases, and the junction held 3 bases outside the gene matches. CDR3 length: 16 amino acids. This CDR3 reads CASSDAWGANTGQLYF. The CDR3 bases that were read are TGTGCCAGCAGTGATGCCTGGGGGGCGAACACCGGG.

This clone was counted many times. Genes and germline are mouse. The CDR3 end lies 4 residues beyond the end of the read and is filled in from the germline J gene. The V call is TRBV1, the J call TRBJ1-5; D is unclear. Germline V gene data show CDR1 as NSQYPW and CDR2 as LRSPGD (reference sequence). This CDR3 region has 11 residues. This CDR3 is CTCSAEAAPLF. The DNA read from the CDR3 is TGCACCTGCAGTGCAGAGGCA.

This clone showed up just a few times. Mouse names are used for the genes. Read sequence stops 4 residues before the CDR3 end, and the germline J gene provides the missing end. The chain joins TRBV19 to TRBJ2-2; tentative D call: TRBD1 (5 bases). The CDR3 runs to 12 residues. V was shortened by 6 bases and J by 5 bases, with 8 bases between the two germline ends. CDR1 and CDR2 from the germline V gene are FNHDT and SITEND (reference sequence). The CDR3: CASTPGTGQLYF. The sequenced part of the CDR3 DNA is TGTGCCAGCACTCCAGGGACCGGG.

On this clone itself: Gene labels here are mouse ones. From the germline J gene comes the end of the CDR3, since the read stops 4 residues before it. The chain employs TRBV1 and TRBJ2-7; 7 bases map to TRBD2. After removal of 3 bases from V and 2 bases from J, the junction contained 4 bases not matched to a gene. CDR1 NSQYPW and CDR2 LRSPGD come from the germline V gene (reference sequence). CDR3 length: 14 amino acids. CDR3 protein: CTCSAHWGPYEQYF. CDR3 DNA (partial): TGCACCTGCAGTGCCCACTGGGGTCCCTAT.

This clone was counted ten times or more. The genes and germline here are from mouse. The CDR3 extends 4 residues past the end of the read, so its final part is completed from the germline J gene. The rearrangement uses TRBV16 and TRBJ2-5; 7 bases are a match to TRBD2. Germline values: CDR1 SGHSA, CDR2 FRNQAP. Germline trimming cut 5 bases from V and 3 bases from J; bases unmatched to any gene: 2. This CDR3 comprises 13 residues. CDR3 DNA (partial): TGTGCAAGCAGCCTGACTGGGCAAGAC. Protein sequence: CASSLTGQD. The CDR3 in its entirety is CASSLTGQDTQYF. The full variable domain, completed using reference TRBV16 and TRBJ2-5, is NAGVIQTPRHKVTGKGQEATLWCEPISGHSAVFWYRQTIVQGLEFLTYFRNQAPIDDSGMPKERFSAQMPNQSHSTLKIQSTQPQDSAVYLCASSLTGQDTQYFGPGTRLLVL.